The clone carrying this T cell receptor beta chain was counted a single time. Germline V gene data show CDR1 as GTSNPN and CDR2 as SVGIG (reference sequence). Trimming stripped 2 bases from V and 7 bases from J, with 21 bases between. There are 16 residues in the CDR3. Treatment-naive patients with stable or active relapsing-remitting disease served as multiple sclerosis controls. These data originate in a study of CD8 T cells in Susac syndrome. RNA amounts of about 0.45 to 1 ug underwent reverse transcription with random hexamers. The TCR beta CDR3 was amplified by immunoSEQ multiplex PCR across 54 Vbeta, 13 Jbeta. TCRdb called the immunoSEQ multiplex PCR reads again in MiXCR, with one record for every CDR3 protein. Of about 290,000 distinct CDR3 sequences in the sample, 75% to 85% are singletons; the top ten hold around 0.2%.

The sample comprised CD8+ T cells from PBMCs. The V gene is TRBV30, the J gene TRBJ2-1, with D tentatively TRBD1 or TRBD2 (5 bases each). This receptor was obtained from a human donor with multiple sclerosis. The CDR3 DNA follows: TGTGCCTGGAGTTCCCTATCCCTCCACTGGGGGAATGAGCAGTTCTTC. This translates into CAWSSLSLHWGNEQFF.